This T cell receptor beta chain was recovered during a study of shared clonotypes between healthy human individuals. Study findings and constraints: Collection of samples was limited to blood; tissue repertoires likely differ. The study drew on few donors, limiting represented genetic and exposure-history diversity.

CDR1 is SGHTA and CDR2 is FQGTGA in the germline V gene. J lost 12 bases, V lost 5 bases, and 19 bases had no gene match. This CDR3 spans 17 amino acids. The assay was carried out at the deep level. TCRdb keeps only in-frame clones here, not all; method: immunoSEQ multiplex PCR. This table holds approximately 2.1 million clones, more than 80% found once. Note on this clone: The target antigen is unknown.

The sequence derives from a man younger than 35 in good health. Some clones in this sample may be carry-over from other donors' samples. The sample taken for sequencing was naive CD4+ T cells from PBMCs. The subset: CD45RA+ positively selected. The rearrangement uses TRBV7-3 and TRBJ2-1; 10 bases match TRBD2. Here the CDR3 reads CASSHGDGSGGNSVQFF. In nucleotides, the CDR3 is TGTGCCAGCAGCCACGGTGATGGTAGCGGGGGGAACAGCGTGCAGTTCTTC.